The 12 T cell receptor beta chains below were found in one sample sequenced in a study of Ad26.COV2.S vaccination and SARS-CoV-2 variants. TCRdb keeps only in-frame clones here, not all; method: immunoSEQ multiplex PCR. In the table there are a few hundred thousand clones, 89% of which are singletons. Treatment specified: roughly 20 received Ad26.COV2.S at low or high dose, single or two shots; several received placebo; per-sample allocation not given. Repertoires come from day 63 after the first vaccine or placebo injection. This material consisted of peripheral blood, taken in a trial of Ad26.COV2.S vaccine versus placebo. These receptors came from a person between 18 and 65 years old who received the Ad26.COV2.S COVID-19 vaccine or a placebo.

The chain combines TRBV19 with TRBJ1-5; 9 nucleotides align to TRBD1. The CDR3 runs 16 residues. V was pared by 8 bases and J by 2 bases, with 10 bases of the junction left unmatched. Per germline, CDR1 LNHDA and CDR2 SQIVND (reference sequence). CDR3 sequence (DNA): TGTGCCAGTCATGAACAGGGGGCGTGGGGCAATCAGCCCCAGCATTTT. Its protein is CASHEQGAWGNQPQHF.

This rearrangement joins TRBV15 to TRBJ2-7, with D perhaps assigned TRBD1 or TRBD2 (5 bases each). The V gene lost 0 bases and the J gene lost 9 bases, with 15 bases spanning the gap. Per the germline V gene, CDR1 is LNHNV and CDR2 is YYDKDF (reference sequence). The CDR3 spans 14 residues. The chain's CDR3 is CATSRDVSGTRQYF. The CDR3 DNA follows: TGTGCCACCAGCAGAGATGTTTCCGGGACCCGGCAGTACTTC.

V is TRBV7-6 and J is TRBJ2-3; D perhaps matches TRBD1 (6 bases). Germline loops: CDR1 SGHVS, CDR2 FNYEAQ. V lost 1 base, J lost 2 bases, and 19 bases lay in between. CDR3 length: 18 residues. The CDR3 DNA sequence: TGTGCCAGCAGCTTAGGAGCCGGGACAAGCCCCTTCACAGATACGCAGTATTTT. Protein: CASSLGAGTSPFTDTQYF.

The chain joins TRBV19 to TRBJ2-1; 11 nucleotides line up with TRBD2. The CDR3 length is 16 residues. Germline V gives CDR1 LNHDA, CDR2 SQIVND (reference sequence). V lost 2 bases to trimming and J lost 6 bases; unmatched junction nucleotides: 6. The CDR3 reads CASSISEGLAANEQFF. DNA of the CDR3: TGTGCCAGTAGTATATCAGAGGGACTAGCGGCCAATGAGCAGTTCTTC.

V gene TRBV10-3 combines with J gene TRBJ2-5; TRBD1 matches 9 bases. Per germline, CDR1 ENHRY and CDR2 SYGVKD. The CDR3 consists of 14 residues. V shed 5 bases and J 3 bases; nucleotides not matched to a gene: 4. The CDR3 here is CAISLQGAEETQYF. CDR3 nucleotides: TGTGCCATCAGTCTACAGGGGGCTGAAGAGACCCAGTACTTC.

CDR3 protein: CASSFGGRQETQYF. CDR3 coding DNA: TGTGCCAGCAGTTTTGGCGGGAGGCAAGAGACCCAGTACTTC. The chain uses TRBV27 and TRBJ2-5, with 8 nucleotides matching TRBD2. From germline, CDR1 is MNHEY and CDR2 SMNVEV (reference sequence). This CDR3 comprises 14 residues. The junction had 2 bases not matched to a gene; V was cut back by 3 bases and J by 2 bases.

The V call is TRBV6-5, the J call TRBJ1-3, with 8 bases fitting TRBD1. The CDR3 runs to 15 residues. Trimming at V came to 5 bases and at J to 4 bases, leaving 7 bases not matched to a gene. Looked up from germline, CDR1 is MNHEY and CDR2 is SVGAGI. The chain's CDR3 is CASSKPGTGGNTIYF. The CDR3 bases are TGTGCCAGCAGTAAGCCCGGGACAGGAGGAAACACCATATATTTT.

The J gene is TRBJ1-2, the V gene TRBV6-2 or TRBV6-3, with 10 bases identical to TRBD1. Germline lookup yields CDR1 MNHEY and CDR2 SVGEGT. V shed 5 bases and J 8 bases; nucleotides not matched to a gene: 8. CDR3 length equals 14 residues. For the CDR3, the DNA is TGTGCCAGCAGTCGGACAGGGGGAACGTCCGGCTACACCTTC. Its protein is CASSRTGGTSGYTF.

This chain uses TRBV11-1 with TRBJ2-1; D is uncertain. CDR1 and CDR2 (germline): SGHAT, FQDESV (reference sequence). V was clipped by 0 bases and J by 3 bases, with 3 bases between them. The CDR3 extends over 13 amino acids. CDR3 bases: TGTGCCAGCAGCTTAGCCCACTACAATGAGCAGTTCTTC. Amino acids: CASSLAHYNEQFF.

V usage is TRBV15 and J usage is TRBJ1-5, with D perhaps TRBD1 (5 bases). The CDR3 length is 16 residues. In germline, CDR1 is LNHNV, CDR2 YYDKDF (reference sequence). V was pared by 0 bases and J by 5 bases, with 14 bases between. The CDR3: CATSRDGRQGHQPQHF. CDR3 in DNA: TGTGCCACCAGCAGAGATGGAAGGCAGGGACATCAGCCCCAGCATTTT.

The V gene is TRBV2, the J gene TRBJ1-4; the D gene is possibly TRBD1 (6 bases). This CDR3 region has 16 residues. From germline, CDR1 is SNHLY and CDR2 FYNNEI. Trimming left V 6 bases short and J 8 bases short, with 22 bases between. This CDR3 reads CASSTRLQGVEEKLFF. CDR3 DNA: TGTGCCAGCAGCACCCGATTACAGGGCGTAGAGGAAAAACTGTTTTTT.

This clone was picked up a small number of times. The CDR3 region is CASSLPLNYGYTF. In DNA form, the CDR3 reads TGTGCCAGCTCACTCCCATTGAACTATGGCTACACCTTC. The chain uses TRBV18 and TRBJ1-2; D not certain. Germline CDR1 reads KGHSH; CDR2 reads LQKENI. The CDR3 loop spans 13 amino acids. Deletions cut 4 bases from V and 2 bases from J, with 8 bases between.